This is a list of T cell receptor beta chains from one sample in a study of shared clonotypes between healthy human individuals. Generated by immunoSEQ multiplex PCR, the TCRdb table keeps only in-frame clones and is missing some. In the table there are roughly 500,000 clones, approximately 82% of which are singletons. The sequencing input was PBMCs. The receptors shown here come from a woman between 40 and 55 years old in good health. Some clones in this sample may be carry-over from other donors' samples. The CDR3 runs from the conserved cysteine through the conserved F or W. A D gene is named only where the DNA matches it firmly. Clone size is not always given. Where it is, it says once, few, many or a class for expanded clones.

.,.,TRBV19,TRBJ1-5,CASSGTQNQPQHF,TGTGCCAGTAGTGGGACGCAAAATCAGCCCCAGCATTTT
.,few,TRBV7-6,TRBJ1-1,CASSSSDYRELNTEAFF,TGTGCCAGCAGCTCCTCAGATTACAGGGAATTGAACACTGAAGCTTTCTTT
TRBD2,.,TRBV5-1,TRBJ2-5,CASSLELAGGEETQYF,TGCGCCAGCAGCTTGGAGCTAGCGGGAGGGGAAGAGACCCAGTACTTC
.,once,TRBV7-8,TRBJ1-5,CASSPSRGGQPQHF,TGTGCCAGCAGCCCGAGCAGGGGTGGTCAGCCCCAGCATTTT
TRBD2,.,TRBV11-2,TRBJ2-2,CASSLVASGSLLTGELFF,TGTGCCAGCAGCTTAGTGGCTAGCGGGAGTCTATTGACCGGGGAGCTGTTTTTT
.,.,TRBV7-3,TRBJ2-2,CASRGGDTGELFF,TGTGCCAGCAGAGGCGGGGACACCGGGGAGCTGTTTTTT
TRBD1,few,TRBV5-4,TRBJ1-2,CASRSQQGRKGGYTF,TGTGCCAGCAGGTCTCAACAGGGGAGGAAGGGTGGCTACACCTTC
TRBD1,.,TRBV19,TRBJ2-7,CAGPYRGRYEQYF,TGTGCCGGGCCCTACAGGGGGCGGTACGAGCAGTACTTC
TRBD2,.,TRBV10-1,TRBJ2-2,CASSGQAGGNTGELFF,TGCGCCAGCAGTGGTCAAGCGGGAGGGAACACCGGGGAGCTGTTTTTT
TRBD1,.,TRBV5-6,TRBJ2-2,CASSFGTGSNTGELFF,TGTGCCAGCAGCTTTGGGACAGGGTCAAACACCGGGGAGCTGTTTTTT
.,.,TRBV7-8,TRBJ2-7,CASSPPRPPGTSSYEQYF,TGTGCCAGCAGCCCCCCGCGTCCCCCCGGGACAAGCTCCTACGAGCAGTACTTC
TRBD1,many,TRBV29-1,TRBJ1-1,CSYTRGAENTEAFF,TGCAGCTACACCAGGGGGGCGGAGAACACTGAAGCTTTCTTT
.,.,TRBV11-2,TRBJ2-3,CASSLGRVSTDTQYF,TGTGCCAGCAGCTTAGGGCGGGTTAGCACAGATACGCAGTATTTT
TRBD2,once,TRBV4-2,TRBJ2-2,CASSQDLRSGSGTGELFF,TGTGCCAGCAGCCAAGATCTAAGGAGCGGGAGCGGAACCGGGGAGCTGTTTTTT
TRBD1,.,TRBV19,TRBJ1-4,CASQDRGNEKLFF,TGTGCCAGTCAGGACAGGGGGAATGAAAAACTGTTTTTT
.,.,TRBV11-3,TRBJ2-1,CASSSGGRSEQFF,TGTGCCAGCAGTTCGGGCGGCCGGAGTGAGCAGTTCTTC
.,few,TRBV7-9,TRBJ1-1,CASSLVVAAEAFF,TGTGCCAGCAGCTTAGTTGTGGCGGCTGAAGCTTTCTTT
.,.,TRBV18,TRBJ2-7,CASSPKQGSYEQYF,TGTGCCAGCTCACCAAAACAGGGCTCCTACGAGCAGTACTTC
TRBD1,.,TRBV28,TRBJ1-5,CASRSDLQGVGNQPQHF,TGTGCCAGCAGAAGTGACCTACAGGGGGTTGGCAATCAGCCCCAGCATTTT
.,.,TRBV29-1,TRBJ2-3,CSVFGGTLTDTQYF,TGCAGCGTTTTCGGCGGGACGCTCACAGATACGCAGTATTTT
TRBD1,.,TRBV6-1,TRBJ1-1,CASTLDRVDTEAFF,TGTGCCAGCACCCTAGACAGGGTGGACACTGAAGCTTTCTTT
.,.,TRBV5-4,TRBJ2-2,CASSLEMGELFF,TGTGCCAGCAGCTTGGAGATGGGGGAGCTGTTTTTT
TRBD2,.,TRBV30,TRBJ2-3,CAAPGGDTDTQYF,TGTGCCGCCCCGGGGGGGGATACAGATACGCAGTATTTT
.,.,TRBV27,TRBJ2-7,CASKGLHYEQYF,TGTGCCAGCAAGGGACTCCACTACGAGCAGTACTTC
TRBD2,.,TRBV7-2,TRBJ2-1,CASSLEGTSGNNEQFF,TGTGCCAGCAGCTTAGAGGGGACTAGCGGCAACAATGAGCAGTTCTTC
.,few,TRBV5-5,TRBJ2-2,CASSLGQGFGAGELFF,TGTGCCAGCAGCTTGGGGCAGGGGTTTGGAGCCGGGGAGCTGTTTTTT
.,.,TRBV28,TRBJ1-2,CASSFLTGAYDYGYTF,TGTGCCAGCAGTTTTCTTACGGGGGCTTATGACTATGGCTACACCTTC
.,.,TRBV6-1,TRBJ2-3,CASSLESTDTQYF,TGTGCCAGCAGTCTCGAGAGCACAGATACGCAGTATTTT
.,.,TRBV11-3,TRBJ2-1,CASSRREYGEQFF,TGTGCCAGCAGCCGGAGGGAGTACGGTGAGCAGTTCTTC
.,many,TRBV15,TRBJ1-2,CATSRDSIYGYTF,TGTGCCACCAGCAGGGACAGCATCTATGGCTACACCTTC
TRBD1,few,TRBV5-3,TRBJ1-2,CASSLDREVYGYTF,TGTGCCAGCAGCTTGGACAGGGAGGTCTATGGCTACACCTTC
.,.,TRBV5-1,TRBJ2-1,CASSFRGWEQFF,TGCGCCAGCAGCTTCAGGGGTTGGGAGCAGTTCTTC
.,.,TRBV20-1,TRBJ1-2,CSARGRNGYTF,TGCAGTGCTAGAGGACGTAATGGCTACACCTTC
TRBD2,.,TRBV2,TRBJ2-4,CASTKIAGVHF,TGTGCCAGCACTAAAATAGCGGGAGTCCACTTC
TRBD2,.,TRBV18,TRBJ2-5,CASSPPAGAETQYF,TGTGCCAGCTCACCGCCAGCGGGAGCAGAGACCCAGTACTTC
.,.,TRBV5-1,TRBJ1-3,CASSLEDPGENTIYF,TGCGCCAGCAGCTTGGAGGACCCCGGGGAGAACACCATATATTTT
.,.,TRBV11-3,TRBJ2-1,CASSLDADNEQFF,TGTGCCAGCAGCTTAGATGCAGATAATGAGCAGTTCTTC
TRBD2,.,TRBV5-1,TRBJ2-7,CASSTSGSRSQEQYF,TGCGCCAGCAGTACTAGCGGGAGTAGATCCCAGGAGCAGTACTTC
.,.,TRBV4-2,TRBJ2-7,CASSQGGIVYEQYF,TGTGCCAGCAGCCAAGGCGGGATCGTATACGAGCAGTACTTC
TRBD2,.,TRBV6-1,TRBJ2-2,CASSDPRLAGGLLGGELFF,TGTGCCAGCAGTGACCCTCGACTAGCGGGAGGGCTCTTAGGCGGGGAGCTGTTTTTT
TRBD1,.,TRBV27,TRBJ2-2,CASRSGTGSGGELFF,TGTGCCAGCAGGTCCGGGACAGGGTCGGGCGGGGAGCTGTTTTTT
TRBD2,few,TRBV7-6,TRBJ2-7,CASSLFPRTSGSWEQYF,TGTGCCAGCAGCTTATTTCCTAGGACTAGCGGTTCGTGGGAGCAGTACTTC
.,.,TRBV6-1,TRBJ2-1,CASRRGDEQFF,TGTGCCAGCAGAAGGGGGGATGAGCAGTTCTTC
.,.,TRBV19,TRBJ2-2,CASLQGTGSGELFF,TGTGCCAGCTTACAGGGGACTGGTTCCGGGGAGCTGTTTTTT
.,.,TRBV27,TRBJ2-2,CASSLLPAGELFF,TGTGCCAGCAGTTTATTACCCGCCGGGGAGCTGTTTTTT
.,.,TRBV11-2,TRBJ2-5,CASSSLTWAQYF,TGTGCCAGCAGCTCTCTGACCTGGGCCCAGTACTTC
.,once,TRBV6-5,TRBJ1-1,CATKNGGRGAFF,TGTGCCACAAAAAATGGGGGGCGCGGAGCTTTCTTT
.,few,TRBV10-3,TRBJ2-7,CAISEVWEQYF,TGTGCCATCAGTGAGGTCTGGGAGCAGTACTTC
TRBD2,.,TRBV28,TRBJ2-5,CASSFTSGSEEQYF,TGTGCCAGCAGTTTCACTAGCGGGAGTGAGGAGCAGTACTTC
.,few,TRBV4-3,TRBJ1-2,CASSQDRQIYGYTF,TGCGCCAGCAGCCAAGATCGCCAGATTTATGGCTACACCTTC
TRBD2,.,TRBV4-1,TRBJ2-1,CASSRSPTSDVEQFF,TGCGCCAGCAGCCGATCGCCCACTAGCGACGTTGAGCAGTTCTTC
TRBD2,.,TRBV11-2,TRBJ2-5,CASSRTSGRYQETQYF,TGTGCCAGCAGCCGGACTAGCGGGCGTTACCAAGAGACCCAGTACTTC
.,.,TRBV28,TRBJ2-2,CASSLGAIGLFF,TGTGCCAGCTCCCTAGGGGCGATTGGGCTGTTTTTT
.,.,TRBV7-3,TRBJ2-3,CASSLFGVLRDTQYF,TGTGCCAGCAGCTTATTTGGAGTCTTGAGGGATACGCAGTATTTT
.,.,TRBV2,TRBJ1-4,CASSEFRGVNEKLFF,TGTGCCAGCAGTGAATTTCGCGGGGTTAATGAAAAACTGTTTTTT
TRBD1,.,TRBV6-1,TRBJ1-5,CATLDRGNQPQHF,TGTGCCACCCTCGACAGGGGTAATCAGCCCCAGCATTTT
.,.,TRBV27,TRBJ2-5,CASSLIRDPRGETQYF,TGTGCCAGCAGTTTAATTAGGGACCCAAGAGGAGAGACCCAGTACTTC
TRBD1,.,TRBV6-1,TRBJ1-6,CASRDRARYNSPLHF,TGTGCCAGCAGGGACAGGGCGAGGTATAATTCACCCCTCCACTTT
.,.,TRBV11-2,TRBJ2-7,CASSSTGAGGRYF,TGTGCCAGCAGCTCCACTGGAGCTGGGGGCCGGTACTTC